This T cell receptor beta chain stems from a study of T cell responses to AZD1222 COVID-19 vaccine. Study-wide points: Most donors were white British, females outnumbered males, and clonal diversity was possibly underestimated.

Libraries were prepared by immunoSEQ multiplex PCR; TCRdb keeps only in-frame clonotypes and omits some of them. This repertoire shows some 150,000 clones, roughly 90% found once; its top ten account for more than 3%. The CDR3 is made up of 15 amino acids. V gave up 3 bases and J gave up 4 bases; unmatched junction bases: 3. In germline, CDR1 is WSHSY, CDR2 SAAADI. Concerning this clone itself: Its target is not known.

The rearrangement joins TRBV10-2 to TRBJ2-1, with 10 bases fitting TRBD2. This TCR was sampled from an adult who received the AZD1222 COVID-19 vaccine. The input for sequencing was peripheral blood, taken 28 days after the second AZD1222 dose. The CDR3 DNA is TGCGCCAGCAGTGAAGCGGGAGGGCCGTACAATGAGCAGTTCTTC. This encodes CASSEAGGPYNEQFF.